This is a list of T cell receptor beta chains from one sample in a study of T cells after yellow fever vaccination. MiXCR, run by TCRdb on the 5' RACE reads, gives a single entry per CDR3 protein. The data show 250,000 to 350,000 distinct CDR3 sequences, with 3.5% to 4.5% seen just once and 15% to 20% held by the top ten. Sequencing used PBMCs, obtained 15 days after the yellow fever booster vaccination. Receptor source: a man between 18 and 29 years old who received the YFV17D yellow fever vaccine. Both conserved end residues are part of each CDR3. D genes are given only for firm matches. Rows may omit the clone size; those that give it use once, few, many or a size class.

few | TRBD1 | TRBJ1-5 | TRBV5-5 | CASSRGTDGSQPQHF | TGTGCCAGCAGCCGAGGGACAGACGGGTCTCAGCCCCAGCATTTT
- | - | TRBJ2-2 | TRBV12-3/TRBV12-4 | CASRPSLARNTGELFF | TGTGCCAGCAGACCCTCACTAGCTCGTAACACCGGGGAGCTGTTTTTT
many | - | TRBJ2-3 | TRBV6-2/TRBV6-3 | CASSPATESWADTQYF | TGTGCCAGCAGCCCCGCGACAGAGTCTTGGGCAGATACGCAGTATTTT
many | TRBD1 | TRBJ2-1 | TRBV7-2 | CASSPGGLRTPEQFF | TGTGCCAGCAGCCCAGGGGGTTTGCGGACACCCGAGCAGTTCTTC
many | - | TRBJ2-3 | TRBV7-9 | CASRRGADTQYF | TGTGCCAGCAGGCGGGGTGCAGATACGCAGTATTTT
many | TRBD2 | TRBJ2-7 | TRBV7-9 | CASSPRTSGGSYEQYF | TGTGCCAGCAGCCCTCGGACTAGCGGGGGCTCCTACGAGCAGTACTTC
- | - | TRBJ1-2 | TRBV5-1 | CASSLEGTQTNYGYTF | TGCGCCAGCAGCTTGGAGGGTACCCAAACTAACTATGGCTACACCTTC
few | - | TRBJ1-4 | TRBV7-2 | CASSLGGFREKLFF | TGTGCCAGCAGCTTAGGAGGGTTTCGTGAAAAACTGTTTTTT
many | - | TRBJ2-2 | TRBV5-1 | CASSLVAGTDTGELFF | TGCGCCAGCAGCTTGGTAGCTGGGACGGATACCGGGGAGCTGTTTTTT
- | TRBD2 | TRBJ2-1 | TRBV20-1 | CSASSTSGGSISLEQFF | TGCAGTGCTAGTTCTACTAGCGGGGGGTCAATATCTCTTGAGCAGTTCTTC
many | - | TRBJ1-1 | TRBV5-1 | CASSRDQNTEAFF | TGCGCCAGCAGCCGAGACCAGAACACTGAAGCTTTCTTT
few | TRBD2 | TRBJ2-3 | TRBV12-3/TRBV12-4 | CASRATSGGGHTQYF | TGTGCCAGCAGGGCTACTAGCGGGGGGGGGCATACGCAGTATTTT
many | - | TRBJ2-5 | TRBV11-2 | CASSLIGETQYF | TGTGCCAGCAGCTTAATCGGGGAGACCCAGTACTTC
- | - | TRBJ1-5 | TRBV12-3/TRBV12-4 | CASSFGGRGQPQHF | TGTGCCAGCAGTTTTGGCGGGCGCGGGCAGCCCCAGCATTTT
few | - | TRBJ2-3 | TRBV4-3 | CASSLRPGTDTQYF | TGCGCCAGCAGCCTCCGACCTGGGACAGATACGCAGTATTTT
few | - | TRBJ1-2 | TRBV12-3/TRBV12-4 | CASSLWVDGARDYGYTF | TGTGCCAGCAGTTTATGGGTGGATGGGGCGCGGGACTATGGCTACACCTTC
- | TRBD2 | TRBJ2-5 | TRBV5-6 | CASSLGPFRGVGQETQYF | TGTGCCAGCAGCTTGGGGCCATTTCGGGGGGTGGGCCAAGAGACCCAGTACTTC
- | - | TRBJ1-6 | TRBV12-3/TRBV12-4 | CASTLGPYNSPLHF | TGTGCCAGCACCTTGGGGCCTTATAATTCACCCCTCCACTTT
- | - | TRBJ1-3 | TRBV4-2 | CASSQGPSDFSGNTIYF | TGTGCCAGCAGCCAAGGTCCGTCGGACTTCTCTGGAAACACCATATATTTT
many | - | TRBJ1-4 | TRBV18 | CASSPQPENEKLFF | TGTGCCAGCTCACCGCAGCCAGAAAATGAAAAACTGTTTTTT
- | TRBD1 | TRBJ1-1 | TRBV7-9 | CASRAGGTEAFF | TGTGCCAGCAGGGCAGGGGGCACTGAAGCTTTCTTT
few | - | TRBJ2-5 | TRBV3-1 | CASSQAVGYAETQYF | TGTGCCAGCAGCCAAGCTGTGGGCTATGCGGAGACCCAGTACTTC
many | TRBD2 | TRBJ2-1 | TRBV5-1 | CASSPGLAGDYNEQFF | TGCGCCAGCAGCCCGGGACTAGCGGGGGATTACAATGAGCAGTTCTTC
many | - | TRBJ1-1 | TRBV5-1 | CASSSFSGLRTEAFF | TGCGCCAGCAGCTCATTCAGTGGGCTCAGGACTGAAGCTTTCTTT
few | TRBD1 | TRBJ1-3 | TRBV10-3 | CAISAGTGTGGALAGNTIYF | TGTGCCATCAGTGCGGGAACCGGGACAGGGGGCGCATTGGCTGGAAACACCATATATTTT
- | - | TRBJ1-3 | TRBV10-3 | CATQTLSGNTIYF | TGTGCCACCCAAACGCTCTCTGGAAACACCATATATTTT
- | - | TRBJ1-6 | TRBV20-1 | CSARVGGADSPLHF | TGCAGTGCTAGAGTAGGGGGGGCTGATTCACCCCTCCACTTT
- | - | TRBJ1-2 | TRBV7-9 | CASSLVPNYGYTF | TGTGCCAGCAGCTTAGTACCCAACTATGGCTACACCTTC
- | - | TRBJ1-1 | TRBV5-1 | CASSLMWDSPFSNTEAFF | TGCGCCAGCAGCTTGATGTGGGATTCCCCATTTTCGAACACTGAAGCTTTCTTT
few | - | TRBJ1-4 | TRBV5-1 | CASSYLGVSREKLFF | TGCGCCAGCAGCTACTTGGGGGTGTCGCGGGAAAAACTGTTTTTT
- | - | TRBJ2-5 | TRBV29-1 | CSVELTGGVLETQYF | TGCAGCGTTGAATTAACAGGGGGGGTCTTGGAGACCCAGTACTTC
many | - | TRBJ2-1 | TRBV4-2 | CASSQDREQFF | TGTGCCAGCAGCCAAGATCGGGAGCAGTTCTTC
few | - | TRBJ1-6 | TRBV12-3/TRBV12-4 | CASSLGGPNSPLHF | TGTGCCAGCAGTTTGGGGGGCCCAAATTCACCCCTCCACTTT
few | TRBD2 | TRBJ2-3 | TRBV5-1 | CASSLVAGDPGNTQYF | TGCGCCAGCAGCTTGGTAGCGGGGGACCCCGGGAATACGCAGTATTTT
- | - | TRBJ1-2 | TRBV5-4 | CASSFEGDYGYTF | TGTGCCAGCAGCTTCGAAGGGGACTATGGCTACACCTTC
many | - | TRBJ1-4 | TRBV12-3/TRBV12-4 | CASSPLTAKGEKLFF | TGTGCCAGCAGCCCGCTGACAGCTAAGGGCGAAAAACTGTTTTTT
many | - | TRBJ2-3 | TRBV6-1 | CASTPGWPSTDTQYF | TGTGCCAGCACCCCAGGGTGGCCTAGCACAGATACGCAGTATTTT
many | - | TRBJ2-7 | TRBV5-6 | CASSPSGGSYEQYF | TGTGCCAGCAGCCCATCTGGGGGGTCCTACGAGCAGTACTTC
- | - | TRBJ1-2 | TRBV5-6 | CASSLKAAYGYTF | TGTGCCAGCAGCTTGAAGGCGGCATATGGCTACACCTTC
few | - | TRBJ1-3 | TRBV14 | CASSQHRGVIKPGNTIYF | TGTGCCAGCAGCCAACACCGGGGGGTGATCAAGCCTGGAAACACCATATATTTT
few | - | TRBJ2-3 | TRBV6-2/TRBV6-3 | CASRKSTDTQYF | TGTGCCTCTAGGAAGAGCACAGATACGCAGTATTTT
few | TRBD1 | TRBJ1-5 | TRBV6-2/TRBV6-3 | CASSRPGTGVNQPQHF | TGTGCCAGCAGTAGACCTGGGACAGGGGTTAACCAGCCCCAGCATTTT
many | - | TRBJ2-1 | TRBV12-3/TRBV12-4 | CASSPRWGSNNEQFF | TGTGCCAGCAGTCCCCGTTGGGGTTCTAACAATGAGCAGTTCTTC
many | - | TRBJ2-7 | TRBV20-1 | CSARRKDGSSYEQYF | TGCAGTGCCAGACGGAAAGACGGATCCTCCTACGAGCAGTACTTC
many | TRBD1 | TRBJ1-6 | TRBV5-1 | CASSLEGAPYSPLHF | TGCGCCAGCAGCTTGGAGGGGGCCCCGTATTCACCCCTCCACTTT